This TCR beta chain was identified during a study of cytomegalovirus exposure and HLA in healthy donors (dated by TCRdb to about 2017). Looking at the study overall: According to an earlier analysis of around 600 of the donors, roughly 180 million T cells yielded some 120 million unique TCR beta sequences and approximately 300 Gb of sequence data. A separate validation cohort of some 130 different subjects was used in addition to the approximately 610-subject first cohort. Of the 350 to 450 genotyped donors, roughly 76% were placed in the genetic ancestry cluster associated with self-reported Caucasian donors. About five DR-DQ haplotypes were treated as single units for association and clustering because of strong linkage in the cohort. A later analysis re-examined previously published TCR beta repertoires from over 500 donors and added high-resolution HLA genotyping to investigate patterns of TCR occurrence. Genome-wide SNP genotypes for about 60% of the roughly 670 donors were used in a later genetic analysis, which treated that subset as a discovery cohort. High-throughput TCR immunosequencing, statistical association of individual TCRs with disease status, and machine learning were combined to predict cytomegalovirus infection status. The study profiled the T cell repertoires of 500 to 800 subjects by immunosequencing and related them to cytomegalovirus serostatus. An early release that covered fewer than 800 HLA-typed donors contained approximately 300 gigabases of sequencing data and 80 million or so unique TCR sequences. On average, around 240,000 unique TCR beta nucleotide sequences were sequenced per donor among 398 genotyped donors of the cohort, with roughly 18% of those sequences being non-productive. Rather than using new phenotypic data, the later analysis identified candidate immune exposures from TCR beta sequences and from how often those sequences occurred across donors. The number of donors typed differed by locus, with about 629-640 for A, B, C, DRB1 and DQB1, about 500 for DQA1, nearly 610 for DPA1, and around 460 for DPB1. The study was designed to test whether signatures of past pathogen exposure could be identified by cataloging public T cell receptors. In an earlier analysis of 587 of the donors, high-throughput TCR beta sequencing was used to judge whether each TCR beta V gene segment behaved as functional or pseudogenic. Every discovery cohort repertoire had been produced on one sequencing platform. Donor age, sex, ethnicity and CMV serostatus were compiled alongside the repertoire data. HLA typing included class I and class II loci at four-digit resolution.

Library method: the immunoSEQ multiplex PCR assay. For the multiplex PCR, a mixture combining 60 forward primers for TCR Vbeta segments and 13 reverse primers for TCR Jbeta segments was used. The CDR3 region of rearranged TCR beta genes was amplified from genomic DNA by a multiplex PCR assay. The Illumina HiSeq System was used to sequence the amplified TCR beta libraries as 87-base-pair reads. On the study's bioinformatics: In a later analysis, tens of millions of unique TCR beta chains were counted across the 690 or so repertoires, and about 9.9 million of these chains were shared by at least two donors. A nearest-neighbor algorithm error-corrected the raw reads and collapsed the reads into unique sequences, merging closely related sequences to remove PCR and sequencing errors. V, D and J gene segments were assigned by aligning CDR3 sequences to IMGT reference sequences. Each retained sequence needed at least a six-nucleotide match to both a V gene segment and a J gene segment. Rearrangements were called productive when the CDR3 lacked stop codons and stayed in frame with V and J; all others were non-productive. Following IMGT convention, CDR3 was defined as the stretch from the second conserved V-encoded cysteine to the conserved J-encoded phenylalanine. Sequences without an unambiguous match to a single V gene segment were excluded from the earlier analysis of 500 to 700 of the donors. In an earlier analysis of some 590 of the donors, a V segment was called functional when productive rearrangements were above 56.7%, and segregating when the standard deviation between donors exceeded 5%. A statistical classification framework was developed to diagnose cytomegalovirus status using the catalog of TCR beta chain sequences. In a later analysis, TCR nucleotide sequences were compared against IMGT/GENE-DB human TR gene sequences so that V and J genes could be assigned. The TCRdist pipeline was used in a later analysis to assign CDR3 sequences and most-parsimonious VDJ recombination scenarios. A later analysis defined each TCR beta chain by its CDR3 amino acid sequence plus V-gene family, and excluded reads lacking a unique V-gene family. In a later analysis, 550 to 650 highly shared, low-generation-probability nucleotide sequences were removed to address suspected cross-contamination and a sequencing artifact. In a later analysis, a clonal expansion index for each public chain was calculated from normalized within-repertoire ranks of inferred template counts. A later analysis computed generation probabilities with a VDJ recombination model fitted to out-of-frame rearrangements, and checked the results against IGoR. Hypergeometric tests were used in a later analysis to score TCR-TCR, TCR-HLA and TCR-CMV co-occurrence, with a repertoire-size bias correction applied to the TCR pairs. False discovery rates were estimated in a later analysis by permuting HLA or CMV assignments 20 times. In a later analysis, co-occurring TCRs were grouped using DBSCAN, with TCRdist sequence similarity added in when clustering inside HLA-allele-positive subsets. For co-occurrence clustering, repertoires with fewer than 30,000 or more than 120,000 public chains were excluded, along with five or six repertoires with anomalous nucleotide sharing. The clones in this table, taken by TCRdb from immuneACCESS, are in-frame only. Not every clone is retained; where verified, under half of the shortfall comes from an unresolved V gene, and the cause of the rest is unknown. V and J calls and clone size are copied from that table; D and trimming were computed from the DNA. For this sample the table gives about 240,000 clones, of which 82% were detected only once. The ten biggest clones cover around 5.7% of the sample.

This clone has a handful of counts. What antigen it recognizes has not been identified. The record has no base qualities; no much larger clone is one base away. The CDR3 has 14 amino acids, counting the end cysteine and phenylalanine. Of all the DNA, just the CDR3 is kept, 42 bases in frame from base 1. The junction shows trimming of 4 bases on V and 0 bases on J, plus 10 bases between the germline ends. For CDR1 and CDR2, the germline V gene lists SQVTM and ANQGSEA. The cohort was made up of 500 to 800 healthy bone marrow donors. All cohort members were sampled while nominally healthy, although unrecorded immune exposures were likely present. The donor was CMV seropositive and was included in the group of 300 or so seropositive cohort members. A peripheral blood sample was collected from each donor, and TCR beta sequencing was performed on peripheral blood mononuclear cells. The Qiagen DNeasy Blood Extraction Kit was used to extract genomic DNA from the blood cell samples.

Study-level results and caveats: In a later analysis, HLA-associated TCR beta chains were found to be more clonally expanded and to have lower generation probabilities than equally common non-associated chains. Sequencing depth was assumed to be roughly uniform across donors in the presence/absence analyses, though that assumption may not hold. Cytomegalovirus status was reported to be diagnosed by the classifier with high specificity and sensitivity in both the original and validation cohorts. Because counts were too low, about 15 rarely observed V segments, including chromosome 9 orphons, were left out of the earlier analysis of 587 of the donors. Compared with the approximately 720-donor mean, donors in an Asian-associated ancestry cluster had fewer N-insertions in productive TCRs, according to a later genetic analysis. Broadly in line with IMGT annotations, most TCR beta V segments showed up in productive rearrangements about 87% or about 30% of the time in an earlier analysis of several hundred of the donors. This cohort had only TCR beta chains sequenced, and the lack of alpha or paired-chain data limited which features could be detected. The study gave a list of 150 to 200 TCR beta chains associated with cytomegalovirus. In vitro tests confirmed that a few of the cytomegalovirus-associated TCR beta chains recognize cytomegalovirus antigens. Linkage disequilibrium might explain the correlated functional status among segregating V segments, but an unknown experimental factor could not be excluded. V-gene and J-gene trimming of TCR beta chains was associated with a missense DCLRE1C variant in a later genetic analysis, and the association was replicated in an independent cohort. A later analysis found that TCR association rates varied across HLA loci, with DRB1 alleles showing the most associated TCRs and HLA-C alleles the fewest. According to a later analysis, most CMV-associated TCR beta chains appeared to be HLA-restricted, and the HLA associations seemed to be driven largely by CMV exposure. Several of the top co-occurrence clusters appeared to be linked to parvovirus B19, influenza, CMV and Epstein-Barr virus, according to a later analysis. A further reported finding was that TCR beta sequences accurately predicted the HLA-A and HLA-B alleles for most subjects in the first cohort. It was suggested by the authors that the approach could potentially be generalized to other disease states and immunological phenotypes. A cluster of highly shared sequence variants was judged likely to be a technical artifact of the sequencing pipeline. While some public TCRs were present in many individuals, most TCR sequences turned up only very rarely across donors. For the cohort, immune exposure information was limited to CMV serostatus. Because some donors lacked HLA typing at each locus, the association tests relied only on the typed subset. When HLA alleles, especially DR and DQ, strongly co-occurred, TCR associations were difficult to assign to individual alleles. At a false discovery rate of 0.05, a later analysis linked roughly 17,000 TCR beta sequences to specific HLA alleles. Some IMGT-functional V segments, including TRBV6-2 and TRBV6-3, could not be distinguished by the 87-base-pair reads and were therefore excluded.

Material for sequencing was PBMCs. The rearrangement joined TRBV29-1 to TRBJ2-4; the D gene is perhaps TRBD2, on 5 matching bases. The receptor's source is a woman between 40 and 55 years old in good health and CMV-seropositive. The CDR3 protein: CSVVIEGAKNIQYF. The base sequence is TGCAGCGTTGTGATCGAGGGAGCCAAAAACATTCAGTACTTC.